In its sample, the clone carrying this TCR beta chain ranks as large. The antigen remains undetermined. The CDR3 runs 12 residues. J lost 7 bases, V lost 4 bases, and 3 bases had no gene match. Adaptor-ligated barcode primers were used to amplify TRBV12-4/TRBJ1-2 clonotypes. Each CDR3 protein is one row after TCRdb ran MiXCR on the multiplex PCR reads. The table shows some 1,300 distinct CDR3 sequences, with more than 15% occurring only once. Study-wide results and caveats: Tumor-infiltrating Treg TCR alpha and beta sequences overlapped most with tumor naive CD4+ T cells, then blood naive.

Sequenced: naive CD4+ T cells sorted from blood. The subset denotes: naive CD4+ T cells, CD4+CD45RA+CD25-. The V gene is TRBV12-3 or TRBV12-4, the J gene TRBJ1-2; 7 bases fit TRBD1. The receptor was isolated from a female donor with breast cancer. As DNA, the CDR3 is TGTGCCAGCAGTTGGACAGGTCGTGGCTACACCTTC. It codes for CASSWTGRGYTF.